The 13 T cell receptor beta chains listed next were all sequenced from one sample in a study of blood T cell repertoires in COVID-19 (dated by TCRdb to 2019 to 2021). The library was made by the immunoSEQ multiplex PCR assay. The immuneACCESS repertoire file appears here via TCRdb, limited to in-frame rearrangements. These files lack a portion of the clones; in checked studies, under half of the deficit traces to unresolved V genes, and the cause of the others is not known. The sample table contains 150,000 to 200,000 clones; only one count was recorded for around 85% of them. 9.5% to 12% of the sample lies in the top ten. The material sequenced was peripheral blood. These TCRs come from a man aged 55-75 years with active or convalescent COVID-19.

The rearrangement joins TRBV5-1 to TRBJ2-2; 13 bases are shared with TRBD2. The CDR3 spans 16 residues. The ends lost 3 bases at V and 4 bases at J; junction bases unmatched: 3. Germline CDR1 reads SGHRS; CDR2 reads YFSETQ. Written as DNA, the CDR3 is TGCGCCAGCAGCTCCGGACTAGCGGGGGCCACCGGGGAGCTGTTTTTT. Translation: CASSSGLAGATGELFF.

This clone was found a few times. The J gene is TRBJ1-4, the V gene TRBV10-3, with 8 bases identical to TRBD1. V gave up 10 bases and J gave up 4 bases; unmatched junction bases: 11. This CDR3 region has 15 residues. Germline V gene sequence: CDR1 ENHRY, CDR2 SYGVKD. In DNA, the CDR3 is TGTGCCACGAAACCCGGACAGGGATTTAATGAAAAACTGTTTTTT. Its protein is CATKPGQGFNEKLFF.

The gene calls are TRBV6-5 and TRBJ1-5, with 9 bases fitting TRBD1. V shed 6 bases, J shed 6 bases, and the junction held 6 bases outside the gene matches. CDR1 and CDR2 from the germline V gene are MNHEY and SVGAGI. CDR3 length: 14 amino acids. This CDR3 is CASRPQGAGQPQHF. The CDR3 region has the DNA TGTGCCAGCAGGCCACAGGGGGCGGGTCAGCCCCAGCATTTT.

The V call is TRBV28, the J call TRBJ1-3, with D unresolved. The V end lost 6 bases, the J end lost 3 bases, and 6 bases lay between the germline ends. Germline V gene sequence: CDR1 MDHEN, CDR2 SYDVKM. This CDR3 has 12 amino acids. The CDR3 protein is CASSSYGNTIYF. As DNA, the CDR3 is TGTGCCAGCAGCTCCTATGGAAACACCATATATTTT. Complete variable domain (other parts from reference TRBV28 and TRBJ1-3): DVKVTQSSRYLVKRTGEKVFLECVQDMDHENMFWYRQDPGLGLRLIYFSYDVKMKEKGDIPEGYSVSREKKERFSLILESASTNQTSMYLCASSSYGNTIYFGEGSWLTVV.

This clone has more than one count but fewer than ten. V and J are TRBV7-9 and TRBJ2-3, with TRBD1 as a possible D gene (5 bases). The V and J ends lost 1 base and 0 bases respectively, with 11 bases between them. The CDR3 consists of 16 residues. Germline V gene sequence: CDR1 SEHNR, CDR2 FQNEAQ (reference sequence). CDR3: CASSLGGPFSTDTQYF. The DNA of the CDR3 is TGTGCCAGCAGCTTAGGGGGCCCGTTTAGCACAGATACGCAGTATTTT.

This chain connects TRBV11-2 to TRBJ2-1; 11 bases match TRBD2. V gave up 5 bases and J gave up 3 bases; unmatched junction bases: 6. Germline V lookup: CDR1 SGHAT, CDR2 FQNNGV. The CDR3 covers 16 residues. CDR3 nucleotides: TGTGCCAGCAGCCAGAGACTAGCGGGGATCTACAATGAGCAGTTCTTC. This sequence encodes CASSQRLAGIYNEQFF.

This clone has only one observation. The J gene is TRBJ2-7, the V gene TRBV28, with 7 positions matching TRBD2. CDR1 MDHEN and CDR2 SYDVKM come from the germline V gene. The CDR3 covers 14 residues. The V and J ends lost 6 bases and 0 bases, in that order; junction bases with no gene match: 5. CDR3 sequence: CASRGEGFSYEQYF. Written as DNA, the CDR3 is TGTGCCAGCAGGGGGGAGGGTTTCTCCTACGAGCAGTACTTC.

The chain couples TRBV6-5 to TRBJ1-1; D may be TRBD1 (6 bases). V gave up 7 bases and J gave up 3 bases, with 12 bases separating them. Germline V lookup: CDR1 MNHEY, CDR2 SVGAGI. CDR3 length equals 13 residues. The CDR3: CASNRDAYTEAFF. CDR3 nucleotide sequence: TGTGCCAGCAACAGGGATGCTTACACTGAAGCTTTCTTT.

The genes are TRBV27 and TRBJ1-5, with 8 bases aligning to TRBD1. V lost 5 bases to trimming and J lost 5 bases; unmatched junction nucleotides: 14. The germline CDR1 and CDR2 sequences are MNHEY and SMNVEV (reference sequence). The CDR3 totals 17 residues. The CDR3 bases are TGTGCCAGCAGTCTGACCATGCGACAGGGGTGGGATCAGCCCCAGCATTTT. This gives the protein CASSLTMRQGWDQPQHF.

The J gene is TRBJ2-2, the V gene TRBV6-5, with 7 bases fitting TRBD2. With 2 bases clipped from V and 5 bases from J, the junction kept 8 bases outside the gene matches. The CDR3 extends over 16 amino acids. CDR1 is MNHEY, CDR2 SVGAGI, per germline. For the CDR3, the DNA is TGTGCCAGCAGTTACGGTGTCAGGGAGGGGACCGGGGAGCTGTTTTTT. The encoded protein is CASSYGVREGTGELFF.

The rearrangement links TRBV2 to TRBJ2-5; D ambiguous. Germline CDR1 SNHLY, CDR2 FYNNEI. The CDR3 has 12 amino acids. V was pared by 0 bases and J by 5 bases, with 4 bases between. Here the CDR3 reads CASSEASETQYF. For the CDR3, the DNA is TGTGCCAGCAGTGAAGCGTCGGAGACCCAGTACTTC.

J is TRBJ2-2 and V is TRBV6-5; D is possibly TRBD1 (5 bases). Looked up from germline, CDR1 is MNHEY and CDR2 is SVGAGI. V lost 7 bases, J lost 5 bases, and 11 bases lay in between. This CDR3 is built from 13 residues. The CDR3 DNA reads TGTGCCAGCAATAACCGACAGACCGGGGAGCTGTTTTTT. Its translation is CASNNRQTGELFF.

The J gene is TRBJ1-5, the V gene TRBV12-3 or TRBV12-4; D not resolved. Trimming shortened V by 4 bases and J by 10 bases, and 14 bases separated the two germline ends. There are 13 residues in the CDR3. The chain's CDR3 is CASSSLAAAPQHF. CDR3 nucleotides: TGTGCCAGCAGTTCTCTGGCCGCTGCACCCCAGCATTTT.